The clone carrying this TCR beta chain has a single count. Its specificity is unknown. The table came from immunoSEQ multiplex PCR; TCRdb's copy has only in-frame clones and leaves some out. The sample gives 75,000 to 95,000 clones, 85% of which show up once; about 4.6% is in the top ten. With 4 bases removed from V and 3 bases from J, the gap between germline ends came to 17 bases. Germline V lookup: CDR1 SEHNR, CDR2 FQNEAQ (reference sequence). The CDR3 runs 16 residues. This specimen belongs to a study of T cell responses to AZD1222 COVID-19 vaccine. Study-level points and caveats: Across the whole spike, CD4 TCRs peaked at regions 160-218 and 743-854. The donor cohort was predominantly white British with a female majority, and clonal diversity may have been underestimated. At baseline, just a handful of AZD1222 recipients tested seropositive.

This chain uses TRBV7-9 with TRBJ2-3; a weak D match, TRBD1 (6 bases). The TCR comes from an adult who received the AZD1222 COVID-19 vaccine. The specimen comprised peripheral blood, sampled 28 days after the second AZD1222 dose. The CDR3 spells CASSYKQGAVTDTQYF. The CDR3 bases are TGTGCCAGCAGCTATAAACAGGGTGCGGTAACAGATACGCAGTATTTT.